This is a list of T cell receptor beta chains from one sample in a study of T cells after posttransplantation cyclophosphamide. Only in-frame clones appear in the TCRdb table, and some are missing; sequencing was by immunoSEQ multiplex PCR. The data contain roughly 12,000 clones, roughly 2% of them singletons. Material: PBMCs, obtained after allogeneic stem cell transplant with posttransplant cyclophosphamide. The source is a male patient younger than 45 who received an allogeneic stem cell transplant from a related donor, was CMV-positive, and had no GVHD. A share of the T cells may be of graft donor origin. The CDR3 runs from the conserved cysteine through the conserved F or W. Each record gives: clone size, D gene, J gene, V gene, CDR3 protein, CDR3 DNA. The D gene is left open where the match is weak. A row's size may be missing; if present it is once, few, many or a size class.

size: few; D: NA; J: TRBJ1-3; V: TRBV30; CDR3: CAWNSARVRAGNTIYF; DNA: TGTGCCTGGAACTCCGCCAGGGTCAGGGCTGGAAACACCATATATTTT
size: few; D: TRBD2; J: TRBJ2-1; V: TRBV19; CDR3: CASSIDGASTSTYNEQFF; DNA: TGTGCCAGTAGTATAGACGGGGCATCGACTAGCACCTACAATGAGCAGTTCTTC
size: few; D: TRBD1; J: TRBJ1-1; V: TRBV13; CDR3: CASSLVSGQGVTTGAFF; DNA: TGTGCCAGCAGCTTAGTTTCTGGACAGGGGGTTACCACTGGGGCTTTCTTT
size: NA; D: TRBD1; J: TRBJ1-2; V: TRBV28; CDR3: CASRARGQGGGYTF; DNA: TGTGCCAGCAGAGCCAGGGGACAGGGAGGTGGCTACACCTTC
size: NA; D: NA; J: TRBJ2-6; V: TRBV6-6; CDR3: CASSLGQGANVLTF; DNA: TGTGCCAGCAGCCTTGGACAGGGGGCCAACGTCCTGACTTTC
size: few; D: NA; J: TRBJ2-7; V: TRBV7-8; CDR3: CASSSLTGNEQYF; DNA: TGTGCCAGCAGCTCCTTGACAGGTAACGAGCAGTACTTC
size: NA; D: TRBD2; J: TRBJ2-1; V: TRBV2; CDR3: CASALAGYNEQFF; DNA: TGTGCCAGCGCGCTAGCGGGGTACAATGAGCAGTTCTTC
size: few; D: TRBD1; J: TRBJ1-4; V: TRBV7-8; CDR3: CASSDSPGQINEKLFF; DNA: TGTGCCAGCAGCGATTCTCCGGGACAGATTAATGAAAAACTGTTTTTT
size: NA; D: NA; J: TRBJ2-2; V: TRBV19; CDR3: CASSTHGVGELFF; DNA: TGTGCCAGTAGTACTCACGGGGTCGGGGAGCTGTTTTTT
size: NA; D: NA; J: TRBJ1-1; V: TRBV12-5; CDR3: CASGLPLTRNTEAFF; DNA: TGTGCTAGTGGCCTCCCCCTCACTAGGAACACTGAAGCTTTCTTT
size: NA; D: TRBD2; J: TRBJ2-5; V: TRBV6-4; CDR3: CASSDFSRLAEETQYF; DNA: TGTGCCAGCAGTGACTTTAGTAGACTAGCGGAAGAGACCCAGTACTTC
size: NA; D: TRBD1; J: TRBJ2-5; V: TRBV5-1; CDR3: CASSTRQGGETQYF; DNA: TGCGCCAGCAGTACCCGACAGGGGGGTGAGACCCAGTACTTC
size: few; D: NA; J: TRBJ1-3; V: TRBV2; CDR3: CASSERRARHTIYF; DNA: TGTGCCAGCAGTGAAAGGAGGGCGAGACACACCATATATTTT
size: few; D: NA; J: TRBJ2-1; V: TRBV10-3; CDR3: CAIGAANEQFF; DNA: TGTGCCATCGGGGCAGCTAATGAGCAGTTCTTC
size: NA; D: NA; J: TRBJ2-7; V: TRBV5-5; CDR3: CASSLLWATYEQYF; DNA: TGTGCCAGCAGCTTGCTCTGGGCAACCTACGAGCAGTACTTC
size: NA; D: NA; J: TRBJ2-7; V: TRBV11-2; CDR3: CASSLLYTRKAAYEQYF; DNA: TGTGCCAGCAGCTTATTATACACGCGAAAGGCGGCATACGAGCAGTACTTC
size: NA; D: NA; J: TRBJ2-1; V: TRBV7-9; CDR3: CASSSDRKSYNEQFF; DNA: TGTGCCAGCAGCTCTGACAGGAAATCCTACAATGAGCAGTTCTTC
size: few; D: TRBD1; J: TRBJ2-1; V: TRBV7-2; CDR3: CASSFSLRTGYTNEQFF; DNA: TGTGCCAGCAGCTTTTCGCTCAGGACAGGGTACACCAATGAGCAGTTCTTC
size: NA; D: NA; J: TRBJ2-3; V: TRBV4-2; CDR3: CASSQDIRRGLSTDTQYF; DNA: TGTGCCAGCAGCCAAGACATCCGGCGGGGGCTTAGCACAGATACGCAGTATTTT
size: NA; D: NA; J: TRBJ2-7; V: TRBV5-1; CDR3: CASSLNFGNTAYEQYF; DNA: TGCGCCAGCAGCTTAAATTTCGGGAACACGGCCTACGAGCAGTACTTC
size: few; D: TRBD1; J: TRBJ2-7; V: TRBV7-9; CDR3: CASSLNIGDRNYEQYF; DNA: TGTGCCAGCAGCTTAAACATCGGGGACAGAAACTACGAGCAGTACTTC
size: few; D: TRBD2; J: TRBJ2-1; V: TRBV7-6; CDR3: CASSFDGGAGEQFF; DNA: TGTGCCAGCAGCTTCGACGGGGGGGCCGGCGAGCAGTTCTTC
size: NA; D: NA; J: TRBJ2-2; V: TRBV5-6; CDR3: CASSLGHMNTGELFF; DNA: TGTGCCAGCAGCTTGGGACATATGAACACCGGGGAGCTGTTTTTT
size: few; D: NA; J: TRBJ1-2; V: TRBV18; CDR3: CASSPNKEGYTF; DNA: TGTGCCAGCTCACCTAACAAGGAGGGCTACACCTTC
size: few; D: TRBD2; J: TRBJ2-7; V: TRBV7-9; CDR3: CASSLAGTSGRSYWHEQYF; DNA: TGTGCCAGCAGCTTGGCCGGGACTAGCGGGCGGTCCTATTGGCACGAGCAGTACTTC
size: NA; D: TRBD2; J: TRBJ2-3; V: TRBV7-9; CDR3: CASSLVAGADTQYF; DNA: TGTGCCAGCAGCTTAGTAGCGGGAGCTGATACGCAGTATTTT
size: NA; D: TRBD2; J: TRBJ2-5; V: TRBV7-8; CDR3: CASSSPDLAGETQYF; DNA: TGTGCCAGCAGCTCGCCCGATCTAGCGGGAGAGACCCAGTACTTC
size: few; D: NA; J: TRBJ2-1; V: TRBV29-1; CDR3: CSVVGGGNEQFF; DNA: TGCAGCGTTGTTGGGGGAGGCAATGAGCAGTTCTTC
size: few; D: TRBD1; J: TRBJ1-1; V: TRBV5-6; CDR3: CASSREGGGTEAFF; DNA: TGTGCCAGCAGCAGAGAAGGGGGCGGTACTGAAGCTTTCTTT
size: NA; D: TRBD2; J: TRBJ2-1; V: TRBV7-6; CDR3: CASSFSSGELYNEQFF; DNA: TGTGCCAGCAGCTTCTCCAGCGGGGAACTCTACAATGAGCAGTTCTTC
size: few; D: NA; J: TRBJ2-5; V: TRBV7-2; CDR3: CASSLVAGKETQYF; DNA: TGTGCCAGCAGCTTAGTTGCGGGGAAAGAGACCCAGTACTTC
size: few; D: NA; J: TRBJ1-5; V: TRBV7-9; CDR3: CASSSQGNQPQHF; DNA: TGTGCCAGCAGCTCGCAGGGAAATCAGCCCCAGCATTTT
size: NA; D: NA; J: TRBJ1-3; V: TRBV25-1; CDR3: CASSEPAPNSGNTIYF; DNA: TGTGCCAGCAGTGAACCAGCGCCAAACTCTGGAAACACCATATATTTT
size: few; D: TRBD1; J: TRBJ2-5; V: TRBV4-1; CDR3: CASSQTQQGARETQYF; DNA: TGCGCCAGCAGCCAGACCCAACAGGGGGCGCGGGAGACCCAGTACTTC
size: few; D: NA; J: TRBJ2-7; V: TRBV7-9; CDR3: CASSFRTGFGGYEQYF; DNA: TGTGCCAGCAGCTTCCGTACAGGGTTCGGTGGCTACGAGCAGTACTTC
size: medium-sized; D: TRBD1; J: TRBJ1-1; V: TRBV7-9; CDR3: CASSPLTGLNTEAFF; DNA: TGTGCCAGCAGCCCCCTGACAGGGTTGAACACTGAAGCTTTCTTT
size: NA; D: TRBD1; J: TRBJ1-6; V: TRBV9; CDR3: CASGSAGGYNSPLHF; DNA: TGTGCCAGCGGCTCGGCAGGGGGTTATAATTCACCCCTCCACTTT